This TCR beta chain came from a study of blood T cells in healthy people across ages. Germline CDR1 reads DFQATT; CDR2 reads SNEGSKA (reference sequence). CDR3 length: 14 amino acids. Findings of the study overall: Per-million-T-cell TCR beta diversity fell roughly linearly with age.

On this clonotype itself: Its specificity is not known. Relative to the germline gene, one junction end is altered; a read error may explain this.

PCR was performed a second time for about 7 to 11 cycles using a sample-barcoded 5' primer and a J-beta primer mix. A template-switch adaptor with 12 random nucleotides tagged each cDNA molecule. TCRdb processed the 5' RACE reads anew with MiXCR; each CDR3 protein has one entry. The sample carries 1.2 million to 1.5 million distinct CDR3 sequences, 42% recorded once. The sequencing sample was made of blood. The sequence was collected from a woman between 18 and 29 years old in good health. The V gene is TRBV20-1, the J gene TRBJ1-6; 9 positions match TRBD1. CDR3 in DNA: TGCAGTGCGCCCACCGGGACAGGGATTTCACCCCCCCACTTT. Translating it yields CSAPTGTGISPPHF.